Listed below are T cell receptor beta chains from one sample, sequenced in a study of blood T cells in healthy people across ages. TCRdb independently ran MiXCR on the 5' RACE reads; one entry per CDR3 protein. Of about 1.1 million distinct CDR3 sequences in the sample, approximately 38% were seen once. Sequences were obtained from blood. Receptors were obtained from a man in his late teens or twenties in good health. Both conserved end residues are part of each CDR3.

V	J	CDR3
TRBV7-9	TRBJ1-2	CASSLGDRELYGYTF
TRBV11-2	.	CASSSGLAASYNEQYF
TRBV4-2	TRBJ1-5	CASSQDLLSRTQGVSNQPQHF
TRBV18	TRBJ2-7	CARSNRGTYEQYF
TRBV20-1	TRBJ1-5	CSASRGPPDQPQHF
TRBV5-1	TRBJ1-2	CASSLGTVANYGYTF
TRBV7-2	TRBJ2-4	CASSLGTGNTKNIQYF
TRBV4-3	TRBJ2-1	CASSLGGTVQNEQFF
TRBV13	TRBJ2-3	CASSSGGRVDTQYF
TRBV7-8	TRBJ2-3	CASSFARKGSTDMQYF
TRBV6-6	TRBJ1-1	CASSQQGPGTEAFF
TRBV18	TRBJ2-3	CASSPPVTDTQYF
TRBV5-1	TRBJ1-1	CASSLGPQGIGTEAFF
TRBV7-9	TRBJ1-5	CASSSTAESNQPQHF
TRBV7-2	TRBJ2-1	CASSLFEQVLYNEQFF
TRBV7-2	TRBJ2-1	CASSLVGEPYNEQFF
TRBV9	TRBJ1-2	CASSRTGTGDYGYTF
TRBV5-1	TRBJ2-1	CASSLAVRGGEHNEQFF
TRBV4-3	TRBJ2-1	CASSSPTGGPQFF
TRBV20-1	TRBJ2-3	CSATDRSGTDTQYF
TRBV4-1	TRBJ1-5	CASRRGQESLDQPQHF
TRBV5-6	TRBJ2-7	CASSRGAYPPYEQYF
TRBV20-1	TRBJ1-5	CSAGGFAENQPQHF
TRBV4-2	TRBJ2-1	CASSQVAGQYNEQFF
TRBV30	TRBJ1-1	CAWNPDANTEAFF
TRBV9	TRBJ2-1	CASSEVPRGYNEQFF
TRBV20-1	TRBJ2-2	CSAWTSENTGELFF
TRBV3-1	TRBJ2-1	CASSQDREGDNEQFF
TRBV7-2	TRBJ1-4	CASSLGANEKLFF
TRBV10-3	TRBJ1-5	CAISDDTGYGYQPQHF
TRBV20-1	TRBJ1-5	CSVKGGNQPQHF
TRBV7-2	TRBJ1-2	CASSLSSGGTKNYGYTF
TRBV2	TRBJ2-1	CASSESRVEQFF
TRBV5-1	TRBJ2-1	CASSVLQGNEQFF
TRBV3-1	TRBJ2-3	CASSQDKAPVDTQYF
TRBV4-1	TRBJ1-2	CASSQVGGVSNYGYTF
TRBV20-1	TRBJ1-5	CSARTGTGWGNQPQHF
TRBV12-3/TRBV12-4	TRBJ2-2	CASSLSRAVWTGELFF
TRBV18	TRBJ1-4	CASSPATFRKEKLFF
TRBV4-3	TRBJ2-7	CASSQDGWASGDIYNEQYF
TRBV4-3	TRBJ1-2	CASSHGGRDGYTF
TRBV6-2/TRBV6-3	TRBJ1-1	CTSSYRTGYKREAFF
TRBV14	TRBJ2-3	CASSQERGRVEDTQYF
TRBV7-8	TRBJ2-3	CASSLEGRGATDTQYF
TRBV5-6	TRBJ1-1	CASSLAGGEYRVAEAFF
TRBV4-3	TRBJ1-2	CASSHESYGYTF
TRBV6-5	TRBJ2-1	CASSYSPGRRYNEQFF
TRBV12-3/TRBV12-4	TRBJ1-1	CASSLRGTEMNTEAFF
TRBV11-2	TRBJ1-1	CASSSKPNTEAFF
TRBV12-3/TRBV12-4	TRBJ2-5	CASRQGLETQYF
TRBV6-4	TRBJ1-1	CASSASTGNTEAFF
TRBV12-3/TRBV12-4	TRBJ1-2	CASSPTEFYGYTF
TRBV9	TRBJ1-4	CASSGTSGEKLFF
TRBV6-1	TRBJ1-2	CASSGRDLNGYTF